This T cell receptor (beta chain) originates from a study of T cells after yellow fever vaccination. Study details: SMART-Seq v4 Ultra Low Input prepared libraries from low-cell fractions.

A process of 5'RACE template switching, which added a universal primer site and UMIs, was used to make TCR cDNA. TCRdb independently ran MiXCR on the 5' RACE reads; one entry per CDR3 protein. The sample holds 500,000 to 650,000 distinct CDR3 sequences, over 9% seen once. This clonotype was recorded at least ten times. CDR1 DFQATT and CDR2 SNEGSKA come from the germline V gene (reference sequence). The V end lost 6 bases, the J end lost 3 bases, and 15 bases lay between the germline ends. The CDR3 consists of 13 residues. The sample here was PBMCs, taken on the day of the yellow fever booster vaccination. The clonotype was recovered from a man between 25 and 39 years old who received the YFV17D yellow fever vaccine. The rearrangement joins TRBV20-1 to TRBJ2-7; D possibly corresponds to TRBD2 (6 bases). CDR3 nucleotides: TGCAGTGCGGTCAGTAGCGGCTTCTACGAGCAGTACTTC. Its translation is CSAVSSGFYEQYF.